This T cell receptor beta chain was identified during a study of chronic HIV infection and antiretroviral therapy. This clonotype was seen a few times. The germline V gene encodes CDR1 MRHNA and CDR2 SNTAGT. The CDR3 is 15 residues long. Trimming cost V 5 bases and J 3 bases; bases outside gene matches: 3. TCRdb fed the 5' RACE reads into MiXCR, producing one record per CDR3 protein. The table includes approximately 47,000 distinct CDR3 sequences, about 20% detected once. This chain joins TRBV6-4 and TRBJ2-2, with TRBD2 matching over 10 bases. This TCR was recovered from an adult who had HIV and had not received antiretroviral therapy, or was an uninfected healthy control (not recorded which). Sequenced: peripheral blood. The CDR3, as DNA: TGTGCCAGCAGTAAGACTAGCGGGTACACCGGGGAGCTGTTTTTT. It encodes CASSKTSGYTGELFF.